This T cell receptor beta chain was captured by sequencing in a study of blood T cells in healthy people across ages. The second PCR ran about 6 to 12 cycles with a sample-barcoded 5' primer and J-beta primers. A single record per CDR3 protein comes from TCRdb applying MiXCR to the 5' RACE reads. The repertoire holds hundreds of thousands of distinct CDR3 sequences, with approximately 40% as singletons. Comment on this clonotype: This may be a read error, as it is one base from a much larger clone.

The CDR3 totals 12 residues. V gene TRBV12-3 or TRBV12-4 combines with J gene TRBJ2-5, with unresolved D. What was sequenced was blood. This TCR was sampled from an older man in good health. The CDR3 region is CAGSRPPGTQYF. CDR3 coding DNA: TGTGCCGGCAGCCGTCCCCCTGGGACCCAGTACTTC.